This T cell receptor (beta chain) was recorded in a study of early T cells in non-severe SARS-CoV-2 infection. Individually, cDNA molecules had unique molecular identifiers attached to them. TCRdb reprocessed the 5' RACE reads with MiXCR, giving one entry per CDR3 protein. Seen here are tens of thousands of distinct CDR3 sequences, roughly a tenth observed once, and the top ten hold 6% to 8%. CDR1 and CDR2 from the germline V gene are SNHLY and FYNNEI. V lost 7 bases and J lost 4, with 11 bases in between. The CDR3 totals 14 residues. This clonotype was seen at least ten times. This clonotype was sampled from an adult who was a healthcare worker with PCR-confirmed SARS-CoV-2 infection or an uninfected control (not recorded which). J is TRBJ2-6 and V is TRBV2; perhaps D is TRBD1 or TRBD2 (6 bases each). The sample consisted of whole blood, taken at baseline. CDR3 sequence reads: CASTPGAGANVLTF. In nucleotides, the CDR3 is TGTGCCAGCACCCCGGGGGCAGGGGCCAACGTCCTGACTTTC. Full variable domain (remainder filled in from reference TRBV2 and TRBJ2-6): EPEVTQTPSHQVTQMGQEVILRCVPISNHLYFYWYRQILGQKVEFLVSFYNNEISEKSEIFDDQFSVERPDGSNFTLKIRSTKLEDSAMYFCASTPGAGANVLTFGAGSRLTVL.